A single sample gave rise to the 9 T cell receptor beta chains below, sequenced in a study of shared clonotypes between healthy human individuals. The assay was immunoSEQ multiplex PCR, and TCRdb's table has in-frame clones only and misses some. The profile shows 450,000 to 500,000 clones, 81% of them singletons. The sequencing input was PBMCs. The source is a woman between 35 and 50 years old in good health. Some clones in this sample may be carry-over from other donors' samples.

The V call is TRBV10-3, the J call TRBJ2-2; D gene unclear. The CDR3 has 14 residues. CDR1 and CDR2 from the germline V gene are ENHRY and SYGVKD. Trimming took 4 bases from V and 4 from J, leaving 10 bases between them. The CDR3 region has the DNA TGTGCCATCAGTGTGGATTTGGCCACCGGGGAGCTGTTTTTT. Translation: CAISVDLATGELFF.

The chain links TRBV7-6 to TRBJ1-1; 10 bases agree with TRBD1. The germline V gene encodes CDR1 SGHVS and CDR2 FNYEAQ. The CDR3 extends over 14 amino acids. V was clipped by 4 bases and J by 4 bases; unmatched bases: 3. The DNA for the CDR3 is TGTGCCAGCAGCTCTGGGACAGGGGCCACTGAAGCTTTCTTT. It encodes CASSSGTGATEAFF.

This clone showed up many times. This chain uses TRBV30 with TRBJ2-3; D ambiguous. V was cut by 0 bases and J by 5 bases, with 6 bases left in between. CDR1 and CDR2 from the germline V gene are GTSNPN and SVGIG (reference sequence). This CDR3 is 12 amino acids long. The CDR3 DNA reads TGTGCCTGGAGTGTACAGCTAGATACGCAGTATTTT. This gives the protein CAWSVQLDTQYF.

The rearrangement joins TRBV5-5 to TRBJ2-2; 13 bases are shared with TRBD2. Germline V gives CDR1 SGHKS, CDR2 YYEKEE (reference sequence). This CDR3 contains 20 residues. Losses at the gene ends were 1 base for V and 3 bases for J; bases not matched to a gene: 12. CDR3 sequence: CASSLPWTSGSHQDTGELFF. CDR3 sequence (DNA): TGTGCCAGCAGCTTGCCCTGGACTAGCGGGAGCCATCAAGACACCGGGGAGCTGTTTTTT.

This chain's CDR3 is CASSLDGRNYEQYF. The DNA for the CDR3 is TGTGCCAGCAGCCTCGACGGGAGGAACTACGAGCAGTACTTC. The chain employs TRBV6-1 and TRBJ2-7; 7 positions agree with TRBD2. V trimming: 6 bases; J trimming: 3 bases; junction bases outside the gene matches: 8. The CDR3 extends over 14 amino acids. Germline V gene lookup returns CDR1 MNHNS and CDR2 SASEGT.

Comments on this clone: With only one base between it and a far larger clone, this is likely a read error. This CDR3 is also generated by other DNA sequences in the sample. The chain carries TRBV28 and TRBJ2-1; D may be TRBD1 or TRBD2 (5 bases each). Germline values: CDR1 MDHEN, CDR2 SYDVKM. CDR3 length: 15 residues. CDR3 sequence (DNA): TGTGCTAGCAGTTTACCAGGGAGCTCCTACAATGAGCAGTTCTTC. Amino acids: CASSLPGSSYNEQFF.

This clone was seen only a few times. CDR3 protein: CATLNRDRDSGTFTGELFF. CDR3 coding DNA: TGTGCCACCCTGAACCGGGACCGGGATAGCGGGACATTTACCGGGGAGCTGTTTTTT. The chain joins TRBV28 to TRBJ2-2, with 8 bases fitting TRBD2. CDR1 MDHEN and CDR2 SYDVKM come from the germline V gene. This CDR3 has 19 amino acids. The trim removed 10 bases at V and 5 bases at J, leaving 24 bases unmatched.

This clone showed up just once. The J gene is TRBJ2-5, the V gene TRBV10-3, with 11 bases matching TRBD2. This CDR3 spans 15 amino acids. In germline, CDR1 is ENHRY, CDR2 SYGVKD. The ends lost 6 bases at V and 4 bases at J; junction bases unmatched: 7. CDR3 bases: TGTGCCATCAGCCCAGGGGGACTAGCGGCAGAGACCCAGTACTTC. It yields the protein CAISPGGLAAETQYF.

V and J are TRBV30 and TRBJ1-3; D remains ambiguous. Germline V gene lookup returns CDR1 GTSNPN and CDR2 SVGIG (reference sequence). Between the trimmed V and J ends, which lost 2 bases and 4 bases, there was a span of 9 bases. The CDR3 is made up of 13 amino acids. The CDR3 protein is CAWSRTAGNTIYF. DNA for the CDR3: TGTGCCTGGAGTCGGACTGCAGGAAACACCATATATTTT.